The present T cell receptor beta chain was sequenced within a study of response to subunit inactivated influenza vaccine. V lost 5 bases and J 4 bases, leaving 15 bases between the germline ends. There are 15 residues in the CDR3. CDR1 is MNHEY, CDR2 SVGEGT, per germline. TCRdb reprocessed the RT-PCR reads via MiXCR and lists one record per CDR3 protein. The sample consists of more than 700,000 distinct CDR3 sequences, approximately 21% of them appearing once. The chain recombines TRBV6-2 or TRBV6-3 with TRBJ2-1; possible D gene TRBD2, 6 bases. Sequences were derived from PBMCs from blood, sampled approximately 5 days after vaccination. This sequence originates from a man aged 45-65 years who received an inactivated influenza vaccine. Here the CDR3 DNA reads TGTGCCAGCAGTCGCCGCAGCGGGTCTTACAATGAGCAGTTCTTC. It yields the protein CASSRRSGSYNEQFF.